This T cell receptor beta chain was documented in a study of blood T cell repertoires in COVID-19. The wider study: Acute-phase and convalescent COVID-19 samples originated in the United States, Italy and Spain. PBMCs, B-cell-depleted T cells, or T cells provided the cDNA or gDNA that made up the material.

CDR3 length: 13 residues. V lost 4 bases and J lost 6, with 13 bases in between. Germline V CDR1 and CDR2: SGHRS, YFSETQ. This clone showed up just a few times. In the original processing: Amplification with reference gene primers provided the estimates of nucleated cell counts. Measured with immunoSEQ multiplex PCR; TCRdb has only the in-frame clones, and not every one. V and J calls and clone size are those listed in that table; D and trimming were worked out from the DNA. The table records about 25,000 clones, 80% to 90% of them present only once. This clonotype originated in an older man in a cohort sampled during active COVID-19. The chain employs TRBV5-1 and TRBJ1-1; D is ambiguous. The specimen was peripheral blood. The CDR3 sequence: CASSPETFAEAFF. For the CDR3, the DNA is TGCGCCAGCAGCCCGGAGACGTTCGCTGAAGCTTTCTTT.